The T cell receptor (beta chain) described here comes from a study of blood T cell repertoires in COVID-19 (dated by TCRdb to the early 2020s). Concerning the study at large: Samples covering the acute and convalescent phases of COVID-19 were provided by collaborators in the United States, Italy and Spain. Deeply sampled blood TCRbeta repertoires from subjects exposed to, actively infected with, or recovered from COVID-19 were included in the dataset. HLA class I and class II types, where available, came from metadata supplied by the sample provider rather than from assay-based typing. The repertoires were released in a freely available public database meant as a resource for research on the immune response to SARS-CoV-2. The prospective study material was composed of cDNA or gDNA derived from T cells, B-cell-depleted T cells, or PBMCs. Sample metadata almost always included a de-identified subject ID, COVID-19 status, age in years and sex. Samples came from the ongoing ImmuneRACE study (first 160 participants) plus 1,254 subjects from 6 global collaborators. Results the study describes overall, beyond this receptor: The amount of clinical and demographic metadata varied by source and participant and was provided uncurated.

The CDR3 has 15 amino acids, counting the end cysteine and phenylalanine. This entry keeps only the CDR3 DNA: 45 bases, framed from base 1. V ends up 0 bases short and J 6 bases short, with an unmatched junction base count of 8. Based on the germline V gene, the CDR1 and CDR2 sequences are MGHRA and YSYEKL. Concerning this clone itself: Its target antigen remains unknown. No base quality information exists; no much larger clone differs at one position.

The collaborating institutions used their own protocols to collect whole blood in K2EDTA tubes. Collaborator samples were shipped for TCRbeta analysis as frozen whole blood, isolated PBMCs, or DNA extracted from either sample type. TCRbeta CDR3 regions were amplified from genomic DNA by means of the immunoSEQ Assay, a bias-controlled multiplex PCR. Regarding the original processing steps: Nucleated cell counts per sample were estimated from amplification of reference gene primers within the assay. To quantify the absolute abundance of each unique TCRbeta CDR3 rearrangement, sequence reads were collapsed and filtered. For each sample, productive Simpson clonality was calculated as the square root of Simpson's diversity index across productive rearrangements. TCRdb mirrors the immuneACCESS table, restricted to in-frame sequences. Some clones are absent from its copies; in checked studies, under half trace to an unresolved V gene, and the reason for the others is unknown. V and J calls and clone size come straight from that table; D and trimming were deduced from the DNA. This sample is represented by about 180,000 clones; over 75% of them were singletons. The top ten clonotypes cover roughly 2.5% of the sample.

Here the chain combines TRBV4-1 and TRBJ2-7; 7 bases in the junction line up with TRBD1. Sample: peripheral blood. The sequence was obtained from a man aged 40-49 years with active or convalescent COVID-19. The nucleotide sequence is TGCGCCAGCAGCCAAGAAGAGAGGGGGCGCCTCGAGCAGTACTTC. The encoded protein is CASSQEERGRLEQYF.